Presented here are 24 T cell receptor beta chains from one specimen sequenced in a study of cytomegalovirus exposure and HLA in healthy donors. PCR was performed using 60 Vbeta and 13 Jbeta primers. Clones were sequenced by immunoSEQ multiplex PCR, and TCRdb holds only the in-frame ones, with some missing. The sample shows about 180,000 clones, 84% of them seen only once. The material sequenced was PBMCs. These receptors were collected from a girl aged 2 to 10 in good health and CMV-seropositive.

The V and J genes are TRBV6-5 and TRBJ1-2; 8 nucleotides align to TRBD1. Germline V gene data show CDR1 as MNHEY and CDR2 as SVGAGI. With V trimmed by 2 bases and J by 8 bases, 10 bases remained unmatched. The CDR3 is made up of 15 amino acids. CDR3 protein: CASSYDPGQGGGYTF. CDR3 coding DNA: TGTGCCAGCAGTTACGATCCCGGACAGGGAGGAGGCTACACCTTC.

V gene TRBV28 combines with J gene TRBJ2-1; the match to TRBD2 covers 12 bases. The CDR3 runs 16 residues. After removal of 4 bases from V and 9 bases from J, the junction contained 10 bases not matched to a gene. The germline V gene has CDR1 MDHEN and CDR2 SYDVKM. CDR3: CASSSITSGRTGEQFF. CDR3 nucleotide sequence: TGTGCCAGCAGTTCCATCACTAGCGGGAGGACCGGTGAGCAGTTCTTC.

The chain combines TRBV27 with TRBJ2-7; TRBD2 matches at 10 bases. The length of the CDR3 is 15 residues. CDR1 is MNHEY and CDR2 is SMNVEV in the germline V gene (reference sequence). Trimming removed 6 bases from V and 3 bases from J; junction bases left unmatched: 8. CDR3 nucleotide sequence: TGTGCCAGCAGATTTATAGCGGGAGGTGGCTACGAGCAGTACTTC. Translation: CASRFIAGGGYEQYF.

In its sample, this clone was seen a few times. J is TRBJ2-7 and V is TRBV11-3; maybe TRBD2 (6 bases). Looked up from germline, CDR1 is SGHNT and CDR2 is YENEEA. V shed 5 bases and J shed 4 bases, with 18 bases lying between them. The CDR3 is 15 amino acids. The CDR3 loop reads CASSRLAVPDYEQYF. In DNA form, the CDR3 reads TGTGCCAGCAGCCGATTAGCGGTACCTGATTACGAGCAGTACTTC.

The CDR3 protein is CASSTGPGWTQYF. The CDR3, as DNA: TGTGCCAGCTCAACGGGCCCGGGATGGACCCAGTACTTC. The J gene is TRBJ2-5, the V gene TRBV18; a possible D gene is TRBD2 (5 bases). The V gene's germline CDR1 is KGHSH and CDR2 LQKENI. The CDR3 covers 13 residues. Trimming stripped 5 bases from V and 7 bases from J, with 14 bases between.

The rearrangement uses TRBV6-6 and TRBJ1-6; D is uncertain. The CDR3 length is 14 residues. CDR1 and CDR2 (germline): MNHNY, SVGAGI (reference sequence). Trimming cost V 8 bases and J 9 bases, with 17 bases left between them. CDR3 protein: CASCEQEVGSPLHF. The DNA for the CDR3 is TGTGCCAGCTGCGAGCAGGAGGTCGGTTCACCCCTCCACTTT.

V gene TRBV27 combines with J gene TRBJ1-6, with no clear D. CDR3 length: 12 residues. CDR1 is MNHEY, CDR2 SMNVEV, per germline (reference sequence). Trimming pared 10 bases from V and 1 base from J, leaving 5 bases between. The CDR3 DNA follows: TGTGCCACCGGGTCCTATAATTCACCCCTCCACTTT. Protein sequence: CATGSYNSPLHF.

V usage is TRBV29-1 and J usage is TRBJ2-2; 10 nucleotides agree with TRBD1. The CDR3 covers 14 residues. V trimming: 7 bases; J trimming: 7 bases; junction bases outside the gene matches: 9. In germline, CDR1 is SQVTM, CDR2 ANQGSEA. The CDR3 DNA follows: TGCAGCGGGGGACAGGGGTTGAAAGGCGGGGAGCTGTTTTTT. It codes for CSGGQGLKGGELFF.

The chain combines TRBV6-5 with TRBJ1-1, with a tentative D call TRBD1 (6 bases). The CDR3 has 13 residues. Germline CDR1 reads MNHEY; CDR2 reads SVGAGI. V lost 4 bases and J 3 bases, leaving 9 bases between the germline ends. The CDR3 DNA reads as TGTGCCAGCAGTTTTACAGGGTACACTGAAGCTTTCTTT. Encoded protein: CASSFTGYTEAFF.

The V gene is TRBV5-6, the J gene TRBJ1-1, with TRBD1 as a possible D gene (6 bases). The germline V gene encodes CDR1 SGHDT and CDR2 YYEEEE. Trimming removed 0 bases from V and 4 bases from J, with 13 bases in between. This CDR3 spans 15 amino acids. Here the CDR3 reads CASSLVGGLGTEAFF. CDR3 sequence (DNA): TGTGCCAGCAGCTTGGTGGGGGGGCTTGGCACTGAAGCTTTCTTT.

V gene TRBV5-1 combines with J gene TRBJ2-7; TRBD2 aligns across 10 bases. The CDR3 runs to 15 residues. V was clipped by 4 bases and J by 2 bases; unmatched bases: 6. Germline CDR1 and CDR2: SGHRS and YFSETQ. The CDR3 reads CASSHGLAATYEQYF. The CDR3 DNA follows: TGCGCCAGCAGCCACGGACTAGCGGCAACCTACGAGCAGTACTTC.

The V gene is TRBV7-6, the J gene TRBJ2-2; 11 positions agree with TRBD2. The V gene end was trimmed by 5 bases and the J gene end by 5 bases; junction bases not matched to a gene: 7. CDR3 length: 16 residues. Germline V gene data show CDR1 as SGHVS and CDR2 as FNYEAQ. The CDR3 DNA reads TGTGCCAGCAGCCCCTTGACTAGCGGGGCTACCGGGGAGCTGTTTTTT. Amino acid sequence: CASSPLTSGATGELFF.

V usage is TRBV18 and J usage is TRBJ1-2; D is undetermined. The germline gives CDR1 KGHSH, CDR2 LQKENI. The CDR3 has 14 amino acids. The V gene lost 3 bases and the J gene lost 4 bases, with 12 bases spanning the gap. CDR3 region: CASSPPEGAYGYTF. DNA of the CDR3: TGTGCCAGCTCACCCCCGGAGGGCGCCTATGGCTACACCTTC.

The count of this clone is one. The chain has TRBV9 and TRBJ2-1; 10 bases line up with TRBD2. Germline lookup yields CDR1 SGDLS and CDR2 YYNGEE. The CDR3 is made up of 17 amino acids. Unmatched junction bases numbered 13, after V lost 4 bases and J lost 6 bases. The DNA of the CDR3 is TGTGCCAGCAGCTCTACCCCCCTAGCGGGAGACTTCAATGAGCAGTTCTTC. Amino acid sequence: CASSSTPLAGDFNEQFF. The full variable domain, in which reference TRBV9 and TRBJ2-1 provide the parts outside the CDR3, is DSGVTQTPKHLITATGQRVTLRCSPRSGDLSVYWYQQSLDQGLQFLIQYYNGEERAKGNILERFSAQQFPDLHSELNLSSLELGDSALYFCASSSTPLAGDFNEQFFGPGTRLTVL.

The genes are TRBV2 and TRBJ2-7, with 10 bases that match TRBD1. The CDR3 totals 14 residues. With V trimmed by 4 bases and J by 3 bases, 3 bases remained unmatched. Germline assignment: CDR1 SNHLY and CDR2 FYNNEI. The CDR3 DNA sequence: TGTGCCAGCAGTGTTGGGACAGGGGTCTACGAGCAGTACTTC. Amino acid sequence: CASSVGTGVYEQYF.

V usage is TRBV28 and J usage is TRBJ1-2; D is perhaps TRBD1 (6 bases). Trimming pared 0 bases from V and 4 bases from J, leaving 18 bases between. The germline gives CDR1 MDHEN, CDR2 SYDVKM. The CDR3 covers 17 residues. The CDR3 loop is CASSLWGLGGGPYGYTF. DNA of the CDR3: TGTGCCAGCAGTTTATGGGGGCTAGGGGGGGGTCCCTATGGCTACACCTTC.

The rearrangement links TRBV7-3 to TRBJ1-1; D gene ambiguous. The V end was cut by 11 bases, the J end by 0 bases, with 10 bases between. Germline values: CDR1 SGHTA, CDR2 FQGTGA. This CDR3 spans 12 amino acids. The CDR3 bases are TGTGCCCTCCGCCGGGTGAACACTGAAGCTTTCTTT. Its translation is CALRRVNTEAFF.

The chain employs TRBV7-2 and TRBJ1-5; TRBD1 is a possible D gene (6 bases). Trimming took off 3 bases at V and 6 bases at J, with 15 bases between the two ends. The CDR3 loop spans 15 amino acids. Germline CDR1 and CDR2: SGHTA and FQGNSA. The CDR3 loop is CASSFTGTSGQPQHF. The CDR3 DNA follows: TGTGCCAGCAGCTTCACCGGGACATCGGGTCAGCCCCAGCATTTT.

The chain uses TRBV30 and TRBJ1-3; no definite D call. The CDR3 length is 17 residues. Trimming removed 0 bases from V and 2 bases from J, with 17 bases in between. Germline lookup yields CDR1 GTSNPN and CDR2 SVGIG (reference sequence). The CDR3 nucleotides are TGTGCCTGGAGTGTCCCACTCACAGTCCTCCCTGGAAACACCATATATTTT. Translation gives CAWSVPLTVLPGNTIYF.

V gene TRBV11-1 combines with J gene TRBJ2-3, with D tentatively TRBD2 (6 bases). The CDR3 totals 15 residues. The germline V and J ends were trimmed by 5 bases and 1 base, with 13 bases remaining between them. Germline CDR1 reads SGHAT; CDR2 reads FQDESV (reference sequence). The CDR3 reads CASSSRDSGTDTQYF. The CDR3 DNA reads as TGTGCCAGCAGCAGCCGGGACTCGGGCACAGATACGCAGTATTTT.

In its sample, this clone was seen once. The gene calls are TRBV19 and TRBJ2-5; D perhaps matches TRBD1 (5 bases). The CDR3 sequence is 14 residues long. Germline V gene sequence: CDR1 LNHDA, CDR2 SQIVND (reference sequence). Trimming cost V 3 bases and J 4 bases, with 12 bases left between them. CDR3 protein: CASSIDRLTETQYF. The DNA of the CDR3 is TGTGCCAGTAGTATTGACAGACTGACAGAGACCCAGTACTTC.

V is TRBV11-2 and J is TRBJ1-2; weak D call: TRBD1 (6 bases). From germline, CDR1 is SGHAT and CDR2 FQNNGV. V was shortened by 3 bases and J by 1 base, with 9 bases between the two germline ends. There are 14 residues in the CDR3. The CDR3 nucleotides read TGTGCCAGCAGCTTCGACAGGAGTAACTATGGCTACACCTTC. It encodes CASSFDRSNYGYTF.

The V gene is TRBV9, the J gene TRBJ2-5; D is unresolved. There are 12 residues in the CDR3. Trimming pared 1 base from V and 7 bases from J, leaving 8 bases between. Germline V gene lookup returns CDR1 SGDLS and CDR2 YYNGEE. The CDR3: CASSVSSGTQYF. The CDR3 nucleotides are TGTGCCAGCAGCGTATCTTCCGGGACCCAGTACTTC.

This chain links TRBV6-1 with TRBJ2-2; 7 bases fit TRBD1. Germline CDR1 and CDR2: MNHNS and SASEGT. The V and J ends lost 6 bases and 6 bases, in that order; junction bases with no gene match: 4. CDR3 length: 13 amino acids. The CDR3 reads CASRLQGPGELFF. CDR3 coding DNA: TGTGCCAGCAGGCTACAGGGGCCCGGGGAGCTGTTTTTT.